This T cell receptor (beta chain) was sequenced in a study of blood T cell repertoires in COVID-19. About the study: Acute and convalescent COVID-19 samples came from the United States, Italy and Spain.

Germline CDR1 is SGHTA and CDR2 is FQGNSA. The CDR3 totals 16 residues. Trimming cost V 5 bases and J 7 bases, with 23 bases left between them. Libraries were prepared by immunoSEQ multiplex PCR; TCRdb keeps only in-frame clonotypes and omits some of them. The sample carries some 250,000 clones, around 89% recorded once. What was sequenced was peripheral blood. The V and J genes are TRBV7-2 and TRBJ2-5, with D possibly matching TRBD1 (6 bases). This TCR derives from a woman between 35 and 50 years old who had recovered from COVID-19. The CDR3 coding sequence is TGTGCCAGCAGCACCCACGACAGGTTCCCTAGGGGGACCCAGTACTTC. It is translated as CASSTHDRFPRGTQYF.